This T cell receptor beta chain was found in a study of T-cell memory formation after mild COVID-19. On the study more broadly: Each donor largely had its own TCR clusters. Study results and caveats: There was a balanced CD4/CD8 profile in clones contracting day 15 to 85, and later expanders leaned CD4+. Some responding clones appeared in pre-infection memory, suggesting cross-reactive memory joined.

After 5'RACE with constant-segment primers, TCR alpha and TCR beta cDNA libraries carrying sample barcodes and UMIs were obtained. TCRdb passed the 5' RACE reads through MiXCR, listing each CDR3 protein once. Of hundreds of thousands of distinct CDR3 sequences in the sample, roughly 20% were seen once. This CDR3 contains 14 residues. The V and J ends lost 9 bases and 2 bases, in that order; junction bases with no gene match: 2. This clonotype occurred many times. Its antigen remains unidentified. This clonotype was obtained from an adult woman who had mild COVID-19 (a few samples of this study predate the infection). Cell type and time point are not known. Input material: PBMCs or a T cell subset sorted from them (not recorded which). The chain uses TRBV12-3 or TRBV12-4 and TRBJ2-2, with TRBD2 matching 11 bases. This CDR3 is CASLAGGNTGELFF. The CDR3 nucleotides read TGTGCCAGTCTAGCGGGAGGCAACACCGGGGAGCTGTTTTTT.